A selection of T cell receptor beta chains follows, all from one sample in a study of control samples from healthy donors and cancer patients. Profiled with immunoSEQ multiplex PCR; TCRdb holds only in-frame clones, not every one. The data hold some 130,000 clones, with roughly 92% observed a single time. What was sequenced was blood. These receptors were obtained from a man aged 18 to 30 in good health. The CDR3 runs from the conserved cysteine through the conserved F or W. The order of the fields is CDR3 DNA, CDR3 protein, J gene, V gene, clone size, D gene. A D gene is named only where the DNA matches it firmly. Some rows have no size entry. The others give once, few or many, or a class for an expanded clone.

cdr3_nt: TGCAGCGCCGCCCGGCTACAAGAGGATGGCTACACCTTC
cdr3_aa: CSAARLQEDGYTF
j_call: TRBJ1-2
v_call: TRBV29-1
clone_size: .
d_call: .

cdr3_nt: TGCGCCAGCAGCCCGGACAGGGGAATTGAAAAACTGTTTTTT
cdr3_aa: CASSPDRGIEKLFF
j_call: TRBJ1-4
v_call: TRBV5-1
clone_size: once
d_call: TRBD1

cdr3_nt: TGCGCCAGCAGCCGAAGACTAGCGGGACACCCCCAAGAGACCCAGTACTTC
cdr3_aa: CASSRRLAGHPQETQYF
j_call: TRBJ2-5
v_call: TRBV5-1
clone_size: .
d_call: TRBD2

cdr3_nt: TGTGCCAGTAGTAAGGGACGGAACTATGGCTACACCTTC
cdr3_aa: CASSKGRNYGYTF
j_call: TRBJ1-2
v_call: TRBV19
clone_size: .
d_call: .

cdr3_nt: TGTGCTAGTGGTTTCCGCTCCTACGAGCAGTACTTC
cdr3_aa: CASGFRSYEQYF
j_call: TRBJ2-7
v_call: TRBV12-5
clone_size: .
d_call: .

cdr3_nt: TGCGCCAGCAGCCCGGACACCTCTGGGGCCAACGTCCTGACTTTC
cdr3_aa: CASSPDTSGANVLTF
j_call: TRBJ2-6
v_call: TRBV5-1
clone_size: .
d_call: .

cdr3_nt: TGTGCCAGTAGCCCCTTTTCGACTAGCGGGGGGGCCCGAGAGACCCAGTACTTC
cdr3_aa: CASSPFSTSGGARETQYF
j_call: TRBJ2-5
v_call: TRBV19
clone_size: .
d_call: TRBD2

cdr3_nt: TGCAGCGTTGAAGATCGCCCCATCGCGCTAGGGGAGAATAGCAATCAGCCCCAGCATTTT
cdr3_aa: CSVEDRPIALGENSNQPQHF
j_call: TRBJ1-5
v_call: TRBV29-1
clone_size: .
d_call: .

cdr3_nt: TGTGCCAGCAGCGTAGAAGTCGGGGGGGGCCGATTTGATACGCAGTATTTT
cdr3_aa: CASSVEVGGGRFDTQYF
j_call: TRBJ2-3
v_call: TRBV9
clone_size: .
d_call: TRBD2

cdr3_nt: TGTGCCAGCAGTTACTCGAACGGCAATCAGCCCCAGCATTTT
cdr3_aa: CASSYSNGNQPQHF
j_call: TRBJ1-5
v_call: TRBV6-6
clone_size: .
d_call: .

cdr3_nt: TGCGCCAGCAGCCTCGTGGTAGCGGGGGGCCAAGAGACCCAGTACTTC
cdr3_aa: CASSLVVAGGQETQYF
j_call: TRBJ2-5
v_call: TRBV4-1
clone_size: .
d_call: TRBD2

cdr3_nt: TGTGCCAGCAGTGAAGTTTGGGGTTCGATGAGCAATCAGCCCCAGCATTTT
cdr3_aa: CASSEVWGSMSNQPQHF
j_call: TRBJ1-5
v_call: TRBV6-1
clone_size: once
d_call: .

cdr3_nt: TGTGCCAGCAGCTTGTGGACGGGGGGGAACACTGAAGCTTTCTTT
cdr3_aa: CASSLWTGGNTEAFF
j_call: TRBJ1-1
v_call: TRBV7-9
clone_size: .
d_call: .

cdr3_nt: TGTGCCAGCAGTGACGGGCCAAAAAAAGATCAGCCCCAGCATTTT
cdr3_aa: CASSDGPKKDQPQHF
j_call: TRBJ1-5
v_call: TRBV6-4
clone_size: .
d_call: .

cdr3_nt: TGCGCCAGCAGCCCTCACGGGACTAGTCAAGAGACCCAGTACTTC
cdr3_aa: CASSPHGTSQETQYF
j_call: TRBJ2-5
v_call: TRBV5-1
clone_size: .
d_call: TRBD2

cdr3_nt: TGTGCCAGCAGTGAAGCGCTTCGAAGGGCAGCCAACTATGGCTACACCTTC
cdr3_aa: CASSEALRRAANYGYTF
j_call: TRBJ1-2
v_call: TRBV6-1
clone_size: .
d_call: .

cdr3_nt: TGTGCCAGCTCACCACCGGGCGGGCGGGTCCGCAATGAGCAGTTCTTC
cdr3_aa: CASSPPGGRVRNEQFF
j_call: TRBJ2-1
v_call: TRBV18
clone_size: .
d_call: .

cdr3_nt: TGTGCCAGCAGCCAAGTTGACAGGGACACCGGGGAGCTGTTTTTT
cdr3_aa: CASSQVDRDTGELFF
j_call: TRBJ2-2
v_call: TRBV4-2
clone_size: few
d_call: TRBD1

cdr3_nt: TGTGCCAGCAATCCAGGGGTGTGGGACACTGAAGCTTTCTTT
cdr3_aa: CASNPGVWDTEAFF
j_call: TRBJ1-1
v_call: TRBV2
clone_size: .
d_call: .

cdr3_nt: TGCAGTGCAGCAAGTAGCTATGGCTACACCTTC
cdr3_aa: CSAASSYGYTF
j_call: TRBJ1-2
v_call: TRBV20-1
clone_size: .
d_call: .

cdr3_nt: TGTGCCAGCAGCCGTTTAAGGGGTACCGGGGAGCTGTTTTTT
cdr3_aa: CASSRLRGTGELFF
j_call: TRBJ2-2
v_call: TRBV3-1/TRBV3-2
clone_size: .
d_call: .

cdr3_nt: TGTGCCAGCAGTTACAGGCAGGGTAACACCGGGGAGCTGTTTTTT
cdr3_aa: CASSYRQGNTGELFF
j_call: TRBJ2-2
v_call: TRBV6-2/TRBV6-3
clone_size: .
d_call: .

cdr3_nt: TGTGCCAGCAGTGAAGACGGGACAGGGCCCGGGGAGCTGTTTTTT
cdr3_aa: CASSEDGTGPGELFF
j_call: TRBJ2-2
v_call: TRBV6-1
clone_size: once
d_call: TRBD1

cdr3_nt: TGTGCCAGCAGTGGGCCCGTCTATCTTGAAGCTTTCTTT
cdr3_aa: CASSGPVYLEAFF
j_call: TRBJ1-1
v_call: TRBV6-1
clone_size: .
d_call: .

cdr3_nt: TGCAGCGTTTTAGGACCGGGGGGTCAGCCCCAGCATTTT
cdr3_aa: CSVLGPGGQPQHF
j_call: TRBJ1-5
v_call: TRBV29-1
clone_size: .
d_call: .

cdr3_nt: TGTGCCAGCAGTTACTCGTCTCCTCGGTTTGGAGAGACCCAGTACTTC
cdr3_aa: CASSYSSPRFGETQYF
j_call: TRBJ2-5
v_call: TRBV6-2/TRBV6-3
clone_size: .
d_call: .

cdr3_nt: TGTGCCACCAGTAAGTGGTACAATCAGCCCCAGCATTTT
cdr3_aa: CATSKWYNQPQHF
j_call: TRBJ1-5
v_call: TRBV24-1
clone_size: .
d_call: .

cdr3_nt: TGTGCCAGCAGTCCAGGGTGGGGTCGGCCCCAGCATTTT
cdr3_aa: CASSPGWGRPQHF
j_call: TRBJ1-5
v_call: TRBV6-2/TRBV6-3
clone_size: few
d_call: .

cdr3_nt: TGCGCCAGCAGCTTGGTGAATCCCACAGATACGCAGTATTTT
cdr3_aa: CASSLVNPTDTQYF
j_call: TRBJ2-3
v_call: TRBV5-1
clone_size: .
d_call: .

cdr3_nt: TGTGCCAGCAGGGAAGAATACAGGGCCTCCTATAATTCACCCCTCCACTTT
cdr3_aa: CASREEYRASYNSPLHF
j_call: TRBJ1-6
v_call: TRBV2
clone_size: .
d_call: .

cdr3_nt: TGTGCCAGCAGCTTAAGGGGGTCAAAAGAAAAACTGTTTTTT
cdr3_aa: CASSLRGSKEKLFF
j_call: TRBJ1-4
v_call: TRBV7-2
clone_size: .
d_call: .

cdr3_nt: TGTGCCAGCAGCTTAGATGCCTGGGGAGAGACCCAGTACTTC
cdr3_aa: CASSLDAWGETQYF
j_call: TRBJ2-5
v_call: TRBV11-2
clone_size: .
d_call: .

cdr3_nt: TGTGCCAGCAGGTCGACAGGGGGACAGCCCCAGCATTTT
cdr3_aa: CASRSTGGQPQHF
j_call: TRBJ1-5
v_call: TRBV12-3/TRBV12-4
clone_size: .
d_call: TRBD1

cdr3_nt: TGTGCCTGGAGTAAACAGCTAAGCTATGGCTACACCTTC
cdr3_aa: CAWSKQLSYGYTF
j_call: TRBJ1-2
v_call: TRBV30
clone_size: many
d_call: .

cdr3_nt: TGTGCCAGCAGTTTATCCTTAGGGGGGACTGAAGCTTTCTTT
cdr3_aa: CASSLSLGGTEAFF
j_call: TRBJ1-1
v_call: TRBV27
clone_size: .
d_call: .

cdr3_nt: TGTGCCAGCTCACCAGCTAGCTTGAACACTGAAGCTTTCTTT
cdr3_aa: CASSPASLNTEAFF
j_call: TRBJ1-1
v_call: TRBV18
clone_size: .
d_call: .

cdr3_nt: TGTGCCAGCAGCCGGACTAGCGGGGGGTCCTACGAGCAGTACTTC
cdr3_aa: CASSRTSGGSYEQYF
j_call: TRBJ2-7
v_call: TRBV3-1/TRBV3-2
clone_size: .
d_call: TRBD2

cdr3_nt: TGTGCCAGCAGCGAAGACCTCTACGAGCAGTACTTC
cdr3_aa: CASSEDLYEQYF
j_call: TRBJ2-7
v_call: TRBV7-9
clone_size: .
d_call: .

cdr3_nt: TGCAGCGTTGAAATCGGACAGGGAAACACCATATATTTT
cdr3_aa: CSVEIGQGNTIYF
j_call: TRBJ1-3
v_call: TRBV29-1
clone_size: .
d_call: .

cdr3_nt: TGTGCCAGCAGCCTCGGGGACGGCAGATCAGGAGGCTACACCTTC
cdr3_aa: CASSLGDGRSGGYTF
j_call: TRBJ1-2
v_call: TRBV7-3
clone_size: .
d_call: .

cdr3_nt: TGTGCCAGCAGCCCTCCTAGCGGGGGGGCCTGGGAGACCCAGTACTTC
cdr3_aa: CASSPPSGGAWETQYF
j_call: TRBJ2-5
v_call: TRBV28
clone_size: .
d_call: TRBD2

cdr3_nt: TGCGCCAGCAGCGCAGGGGCGATAAGCAATCAGCCCCAGCATTTT
cdr3_aa: CASSAGAISNQPQHF
j_call: TRBJ1-5
v_call: TRBV10-2
clone_size: once
d_call: .

cdr3_nt: TGTGCCTGGAGTATCCCACCAGGGATAGATACGCAGTATTTT
cdr3_aa: CAWSIPPGIDTQYF
j_call: TRBJ2-3
v_call: TRBV30
clone_size: .
d_call: .

cdr3_nt: TGTGCCAGCAGCTTTGCCGGGACAGGGGGTGCGGAGACCCAGTACTTC
cdr3_aa: CASSFAGTGGAETQYF
j_call: TRBJ2-5
v_call: TRBV11-1
clone_size: .
d_call: TRBD1

cdr3_nt: TGTGCCAGCAGCCCAAGTGGGAGCGGCGCAAATGAGCAGTTCTTC
cdr3_aa: CASSPSGSGANEQFF
j_call: TRBJ2-1
v_call: TRBV11-3
clone_size: few
d_call: .

cdr3_nt: TGTGCCAGCAGCTTATACGGAGACTATGGCTACACCTTC
cdr3_aa: CASSLYGDYGYTF
j_call: TRBJ1-2
v_call: TRBV7-3
clone_size: .
d_call: .

cdr3_nt: TGTGCCAGCAGGACCTCGGGGGACCAAGAGACCCAGTACTTC
cdr3_aa: CASRTSGDQETQYF
j_call: TRBJ2-5
v_call: TRBV7-2
clone_size: .
d_call: .

cdr3_nt: TGTGCCAGCCGAAGAGAAGAGACCCAGTACTTC
cdr3_aa: CASRREETQYF
j_call: TRBJ2-5
v_call: TRBV2
clone_size: .
d_call: .

cdr3_nt: TGCGCCAGCAGCCTGGACAGGAGCTCTGGGGCCAACGTCCTGACTTTC
cdr3_aa: CASSLDRSSGANVLTF
j_call: TRBJ2-6
v_call: TRBV5-1
clone_size: few
d_call: TRBD1

cdr3_nt: TGTGCCAGCACCGGGTTCTCCTACGAGCAGTACTTC
cdr3_aa: CASTGFSYEQYF
j_call: TRBJ2-7
v_call: TRBV5-6
clone_size: .
d_call: .